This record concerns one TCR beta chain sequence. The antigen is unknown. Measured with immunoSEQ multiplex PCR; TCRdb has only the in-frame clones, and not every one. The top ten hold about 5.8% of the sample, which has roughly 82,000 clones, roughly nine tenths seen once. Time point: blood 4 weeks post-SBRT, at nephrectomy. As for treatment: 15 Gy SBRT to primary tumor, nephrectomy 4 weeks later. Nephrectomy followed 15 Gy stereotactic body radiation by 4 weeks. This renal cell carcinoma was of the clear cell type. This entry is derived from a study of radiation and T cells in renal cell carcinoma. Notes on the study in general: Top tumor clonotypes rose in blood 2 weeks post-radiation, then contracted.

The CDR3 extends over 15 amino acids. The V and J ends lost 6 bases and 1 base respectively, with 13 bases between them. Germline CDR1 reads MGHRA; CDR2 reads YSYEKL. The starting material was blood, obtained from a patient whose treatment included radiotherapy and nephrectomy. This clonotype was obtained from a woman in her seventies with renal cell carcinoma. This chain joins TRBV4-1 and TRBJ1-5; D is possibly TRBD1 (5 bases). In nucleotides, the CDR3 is TGCGCCAGCAGGGATTCGGGGGTGAGCAATCAGCCCCAGCATTTT. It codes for CASRDSGVSNQPQHF.